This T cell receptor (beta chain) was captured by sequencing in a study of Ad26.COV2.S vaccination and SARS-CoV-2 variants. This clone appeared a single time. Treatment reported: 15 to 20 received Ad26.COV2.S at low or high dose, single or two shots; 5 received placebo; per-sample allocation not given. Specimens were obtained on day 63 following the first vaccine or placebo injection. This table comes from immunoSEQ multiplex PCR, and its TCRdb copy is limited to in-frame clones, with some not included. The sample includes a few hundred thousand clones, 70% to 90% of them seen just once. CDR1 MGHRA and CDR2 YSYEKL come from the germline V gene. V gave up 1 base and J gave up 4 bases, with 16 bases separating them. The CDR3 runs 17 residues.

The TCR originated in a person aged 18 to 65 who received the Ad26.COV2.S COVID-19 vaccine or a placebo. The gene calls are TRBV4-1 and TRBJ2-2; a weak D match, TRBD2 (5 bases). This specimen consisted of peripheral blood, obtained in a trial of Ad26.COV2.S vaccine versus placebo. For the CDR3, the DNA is TGCGCCAGCAGCCAAGTTCCTCCTAGCCGTGGCACCGGGGAGCTGTTTTTT. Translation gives CASSQVPPSRGTGELFF.